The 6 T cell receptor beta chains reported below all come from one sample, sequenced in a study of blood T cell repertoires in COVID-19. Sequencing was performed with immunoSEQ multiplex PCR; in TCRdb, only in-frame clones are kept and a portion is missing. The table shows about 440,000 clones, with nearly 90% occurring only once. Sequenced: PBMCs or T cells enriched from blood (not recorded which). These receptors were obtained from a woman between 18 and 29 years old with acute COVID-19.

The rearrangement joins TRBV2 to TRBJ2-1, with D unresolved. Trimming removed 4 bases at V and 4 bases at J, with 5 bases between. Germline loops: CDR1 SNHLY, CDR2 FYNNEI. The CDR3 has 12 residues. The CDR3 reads CASSVLYNEQFF. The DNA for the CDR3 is TGTGCCAGCAGTGTTCTATACAATGAGCAGTTCTTC.

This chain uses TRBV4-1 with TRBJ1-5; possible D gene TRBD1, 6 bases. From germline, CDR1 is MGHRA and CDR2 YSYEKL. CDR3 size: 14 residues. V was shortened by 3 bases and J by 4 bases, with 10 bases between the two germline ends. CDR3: CASSHPGENQPQHF. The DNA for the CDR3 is TGCGCCAGCAGCCACCCAGGGGAAAATCAGCCCCAGCATTTT.

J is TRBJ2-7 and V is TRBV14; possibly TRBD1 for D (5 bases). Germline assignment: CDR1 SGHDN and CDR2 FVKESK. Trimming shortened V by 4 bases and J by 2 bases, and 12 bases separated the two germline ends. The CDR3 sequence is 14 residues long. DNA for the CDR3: TGTGCCAGCAGCCCGCAGATAGGGGCCTACGAGCAGTACTTC. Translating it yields CASSPQIGAYEQYF.

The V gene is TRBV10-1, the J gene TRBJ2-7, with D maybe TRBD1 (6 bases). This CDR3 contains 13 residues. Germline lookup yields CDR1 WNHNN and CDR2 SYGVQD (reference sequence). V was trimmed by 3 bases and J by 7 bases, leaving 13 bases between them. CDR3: CASSENRVGEQYF. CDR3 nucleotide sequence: TGCGCCAGCAGTGAAAACAGGGTCGGGGAGCAGTACTTC.

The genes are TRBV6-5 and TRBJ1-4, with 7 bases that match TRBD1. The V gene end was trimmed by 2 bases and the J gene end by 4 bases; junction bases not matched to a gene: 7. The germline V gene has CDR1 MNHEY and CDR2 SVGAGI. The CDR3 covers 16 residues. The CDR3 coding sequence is TGTGCCAGCAGTTACGCAGGGACAGCCTTTAATGAAAAACTGTTTTTT. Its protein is CASSYAGTAFNEKLFF.

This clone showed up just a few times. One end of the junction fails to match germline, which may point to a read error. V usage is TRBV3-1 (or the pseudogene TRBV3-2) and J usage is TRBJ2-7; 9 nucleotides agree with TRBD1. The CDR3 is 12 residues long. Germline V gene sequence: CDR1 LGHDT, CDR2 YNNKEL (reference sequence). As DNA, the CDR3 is TGTGCCAGCAGCCAAGAGAGGGGGGACAGGGTCTTC. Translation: CASSQERGDRVF.